One and the same sample provided the 28 T cell receptor beta chains below, sequenced in a study of Ad26.COV2.S vaccination and SARS-CoV-2 variants. The repertoire was sequenced with immunoSEQ multiplex PCR; TCRdb's copy has only in-frame clones and lacks some. Of about 350,000 clones listed, 80% to 90% are singletons. The treatment is: 15 to 20 received Ad26.COV2.S at low or high dose, single or two shots; roughly 5 received placebo; per-sample allocation not given. Samples came from day 63 after the first vaccine or placebo injection. The source material was peripheral blood, sampled in a trial of Ad26.COV2.S vaccine versus placebo. These receptor sequences come from a person between 18 and 60 years old who received the Ad26.COV2.S COVID-19 vaccine or a placebo.

The gene calls are TRBV30 and TRBJ1-3; D unclear. CDR1 is GTSNPN and CDR2 is SVGIG in the germline V gene (reference sequence). V lost 0 bases to trimming and J lost 0 bases, with 9 bases between them. The CDR3 contains 15 residues. Written as DNA, the CDR3 is TGTGCCTGGAGTGTCGGACGAAGCTCTGGAAACACCATATATTTT. It translates to CAWSVGRSSGNTIYF.

The chain has TRBV18 and TRBJ2-6, with D unresolved. In germline, CDR1 is KGHSH, CDR2 LQKENI. The CDR3 has 15 residues. Trimming shortened V by 6 bases and J by 0 bases, and 9 bases separated the two germline ends. The DNA of the CDR3 is TGTGCCAGCTCCCCGGACGGCTCTGGGGCCAACGTCCTGACTTTC. Translating it yields CASSPDGSGANVLTF.

V usage is TRBV5-4 and J usage is TRBJ1-1; the match to TRBD1 covers 7 bases. CDR3 length: 14 residues. The ends lost 4 bases at V and 1 base at J; junction bases unmatched: 4. Germline assignment: CDR1 SGHNT and CDR2 YYREEE (reference sequence). CDR3 sequence (DNA): TGTGCCAGCAGCCGGGGACAGTCGAACACTGAAGCTTTCTTT. Its translation: CASSRGQSNTEAFF.

J is TRBJ2-2 and V is TRBV5-1, with 14 bases that match TRBD2. Germline trimming cut 3 bases from V and 0 bases from J; bases unmatched to any gene: 7. This CDR3 has 19 residues. Germline-derived CDR1 and CDR2 are SGHRS and YFSETQ. The DNA of the CDR3 is TGCGCCAGCAGCTCGTTTGGACTAGCGGGAGGTACGAACACCGGGGAGCTGTTTTTT. This encodes CASSSFGLAGGTNTGELFF. Full variable domain (missing parts from reference TRBV5-1 and TRBJ2-2): KAGVTQTPRYLIKTRGQQVTLSCSPISGHRSVSWYQQTPGQGLQFLFEYFSETQRNKGNFPGRFSGRQFSNSRSEMNVSTLELGDSALYLCASSSFGLAGGTNTGELFFGEGSRLTVL.

The chain couples TRBV28 to TRBJ2-6, with no clear D. V dropped 8 bases and J dropped 0 bases, with 17 bases sitting between them. Germline assignment: CDR1 MDHEN and CDR2 SYDVKM. This CDR3 region has 17 residues. CDR3 protein: CASAFFPSHSGANVLTF. CDR3 DNA sequence: TGTGCCAGCGCCTTCTTCCCGAGCCACTCTGGGGCCAACGTCCTGACTTTC.

In regard to this clone: At the DNA level, this CDR3 is encoded by other sequences in the same sample as well. The chain joins TRBV6-4 to TRBJ2-3; 10 nucleotides line up with TRBD2. CDR1 is MRHNA, CDR2 SNTAGT, per germline. With V trimmed by 2 bases and J by 4 bases, 0 bases remained unmatched. The CDR3 is 14 residues long. CDR3 sequence reads: CASSDSGGADTQYF. DNA for the CDR3: TGTGCCAGCAGTGACAGCGGGGGGGCAGATACGCAGTATTTT.

V is TRBV4-3 and J is TRBJ2-3, with 9 bases that match TRBD1. The CDR3 runs 14 residues. The ends lost 9 bases at V and 5 bases at J; junction bases unmatched: 9. Germline CDR1 LGHNA, CDR2 YSLEER. The DNA of the CDR3 is TGCGCCAGTTCGGACAGGGGTGAGGGAGATACGCAGTATTTT. This codes for CASSDRGEGDTQYF.

The chain links TRBV6-5 to TRBJ1-6; D is perhaps TRBD1 (6 bases). The CDR3 is made up of 15 amino acids. Looked up from germline, CDR1 is MNHEY and CDR2 is SVGAGI. Trimming removed 0 bases from V and 8 bases from J, with 11 bases in between. The DNA for the CDR3 is TGTGCCAGCAGTTACTCTGGGGGCTCGGATTCACCCCTCCACTTT. It specifies CASSYSGGSDSPLHF.

The chain's CDR3 is CASSQYLAGGTDTQYF. The DNA for the CDR3 is TGCGCCAGCAGCCAATACTTAGCGGGGGGGACAGATACGCAGTATTTT. The chain joins TRBV4-3 to TRBJ2-3, with TRBD2 matching over 11 bases. Germline V gene sequence: CDR1 LGHNA, CDR2 YSLEER. Trimming removed 2 bases from V and 3 bases from J; junction bases left unmatched: 4. The CDR3 consists of 16 residues.

About this clone: Relative to the germline gene, one junction end is altered; a read error may explain this. The rearrangement uses TRBV7-2 and TRBJ1-3; no definite D call. Germline assignment: CDR1 SGHTA and CDR2 FQGNSA. The CDR3 has 15 amino acids. CDR3 sequence (DNA): TGTGCCAACAGCTTAGTCGGCAGGCTTGGAAACACCATATATTTT. Protein: CANSLVGRLGNTIYF. Drawing the rest from reference TRBV7-2 and TRBJ1-3, the complete variable domain is GAGVSQSPSNKVTEKGKDVELRCDPISGHTALYWYRQSLGQGLEFLIYFQGNSAPDKSGLPSDRFSAERTGGSVSTLTIQRTQQEDSAVYLCANSLVGRLGNTIYFGEGSWLTVV.

V is TRBV7-9 and J is TRBJ2-1, with TRBD1 matching over 10 bases. The germline V gene encodes CDR1 SEHNR and CDR2 FQNEAQ (reference sequence). V lost 1 base, J lost 6 bases, and 9 bases stayed unmatched. The CDR3 spans 17 residues. The CDR3 DNA is TGTGCCAGCAGCTTAGAGGTTGGGACAGGGGCCGGCAATGAGCAGTTCTTC. Translating it yields CASSLEVGTGAGNEQFF. Using reference TRBV7-9 and TRBJ2-1 for the parts outside the CDR3, the full variable domain is DTGVSQNPRHKITKRGQNVTFRCDPISEHNRLYWYRQTLGQGPEFLTYFQNEAQLEKSRLLSDRFSAERPKGSFSTLEIQRTEQGDSAMYLCASSLEVGTGAGNEQFFGPGTRLTVL.

This clone was recorded once. The V call is TRBV3-1 (or the pseudogene TRBV3-2), the J call TRBJ2-5; no clear D gene. The germline CDR1 and CDR2 sequences are LGHDT and YNNKEL (reference sequence). Trimming removed 1 base from V and 4 bases from J, with 7 bases in between. This CDR3 contains 13 residues. The CDR3 coding sequence is TGTGCCAGCAGCCAAGTGAATGTAGAGACCCAGTACTTC. As protein: CASSQVNVETQYF.

This chain joins TRBV6-2 or TRBV6-3 and TRBJ2-3, with 12 bases that match TRBD1. The germline CDR1 and CDR2 sequences are MNHEY and SVGEGT. V was clipped by 5 bases and J by 9 bases; unmatched bases: 9. This CDR3 spans 15 amino acids. The chain's CDR3 is CASSNRDRGPGTQYF. In nucleotides, the CDR3 is TGTGCCAGCAGTAACCGGGACAGGGGGCCAGGGACGCAGTATTTT.

The chain combines TRBV6-5 with TRBJ2-2, with a tentative D call TRBD1 (5 bases). Looked up from germline, CDR1 is MNHEY and CDR2 is SVGAGI. Trimming stripped 10 bases from V and 0 bases from J, with 15 bases between. This CDR3 has 15 amino acids. CDR3 in amino acids: CATKHDRPNTGELFF. DNA of the CDR3: TGTGCCACCAAGCACGACAGACCGAACACCGGGGAGCTGTTTTTT.

This clone showed up just once. The chain has TRBV7-2 and TRBJ1-5; D gene unclear. This CDR3 has 15 residues. Trimming took off 1 base at V and 1 base at J, with 8 bases between the two ends. Germline-derived CDR1 and CDR2 are SGHTA and FQGNSA. This CDR3 is CASSLDGRSNQPQHF. CDR3 in DNA: TGTGCCAGCAGCTTAGATGGCAGAAGCAATCAGCCCCAGCATTTT.

This clone was detected once. The rearrangement joins TRBV7-2 to TRBJ2-7; possible D gene TRBD2, 7 bases. The V gene lost 1 base and the J gene lost 5 bases, with 15 bases spanning the gap. The CDR3 covers 15 residues. CDR1 is SGHTA and CDR2 is FQGNSA in the germline V gene. The CDR3: CASSLDRGGLDEQYF. DNA of the CDR3: TGTGCCAGCAGCTTAGATAGGGGGGGGCTGGACGAGCAGTACTTC.

The J gene is TRBJ2-5, the V gene TRBV11-2; 12 nucleotides align to TRBD2. This CDR3 is 16 amino acids long. Germline V gene data show CDR1 as SGHAT and CDR2 as FQNNGV. The ends lost 10 bases at V and 5 bases at J; junction bases unmatched: 14. DNA of the CDR3: TGTGCCACCCCATCAGCTAGCGGGAGGGGAGCGGAGACCCAGTACTTC. It is translated as CATPSASGRGAETQYF.

The chain joins TRBV23-1 to TRBJ1-5, with D perhaps TRBD1 (6 bases). TRBV23-1 is placed among ORFs of uncertain function. The CDR3 runs 15 residues. V was pared by 4 bases and J by 0 bases, with 10 bases between. The CDR3 loop reads CASSLVGGSNQPQHF. For the CDR3, the DNA is TGCGCCAGCAGTCTAGTAGGGGGTAGCAATCAGCCCCAGCATTTT.

This chain links TRBV27 with TRBJ2-2, with TRBD1 identical over 9 bases. Germline V CDR1 and CDR2: MNHEY, SMNVEV (reference sequence). J was trimmed by 4 bases and V by 5 bases; bases with no gene match: 5. This CDR3 is built from 15 residues. DNA of the CDR3: TGTGCCAGCAGTGTCAACAGGGGGCGCACCGGGGAGCTGTTTTTT. It is translated as CASSVNRGRTGELFF.

The CDR3 DNA reads as TGCGCCAGCAGCTCCTCAGACCATGGAAACACCATATATTTT. As protein: CASSSSDHGNTIYF. V and J are TRBV4-3 and TRBJ1-3, with unresolved D. The CDR3 is 14 residues long. Germline CDR1 is LGHNA and CDR2 is YSLEER. Deletions cut 5 bases from V and 3 bases from J, with 11 bases between.

The J gene is TRBJ2-7, the V gene TRBV28; TRBD2 agrees at 7 bases. The germline V gene encodes CDR1 MDHEN and CDR2 SYDVKM. V dropped 8 bases and J dropped 4; count of bases not matched to a gene: 14. The CDR3 has 15 residues. The CDR3 bases are TGTGCCAGCTCGCCCCCGTATGGCGGGAGTTACGAGCAGTACTTC. Translation gives CASSPPYGGSYEQYF.

This chain links TRBV3-1 (or the pseudogene TRBV3-2) with TRBJ2-3; no clear D gene. Per the germline V gene, CDR1 is LGHDT and CDR2 is YNNKEL (reference sequence). This CDR3 is 16 amino acids long. Trimming removed 6 bases from V and 5 bases from J, with 21 bases in between. In DNA form, the CDR3 reads TGTGCCAGCAGTAATAATCCCATTTGTCAGCAAGATACGCAGTATTTT. It yields the protein CASSNNPICQQDTQYF.

The CDR3: CASSLGGDGETQYF. CDR3 coding DNA: TGTGCCAGCAGCTTAGGGGGGGATGGGGAGACCCAGTACTTC. This chain uses TRBV7-2 with TRBJ2-5; the D gene is possibly TRBD2 (6 bases). V lost 1 base and J 5 bases, leaving 11 bases between the germline ends. This CDR3 region has 14 residues. The germline gives CDR1 SGHTA, CDR2 FQGNSA.

The chain couples TRBV5-4 to TRBJ1-6; D gene ambiguous. The V and J ends lost 0 bases and 6 bases respectively, with 7 bases between them. Germline V CDR1 and CDR2: SGHNT, YYREEE (reference sequence). The CDR3 is 14 amino acids. CDR3 sequence (DNA): TGTGCCAGCAGCTTGGAATGGGGTAATTCACCCCTCCACTTT. It encodes CASSLEWGNSPLHF. Using reference TRBV5-4 and TRBJ1-6 for the parts outside the CDR3, the full variable domain is ETGVTQSPTHLIKTRGQQVTLRCSSQSGHNTVSWYQQALGQGPQFIFQYYREEENGRGNFPPRFSGLQFPNYSSELNVNALELDDSALYLCASSLEWGNSPLHFGNGTRLTVT.

V gene TRBV11-3 combines with J gene TRBJ2-2; the D gene is possibly TRBD1 (5 bases). Germline V CDR1 and CDR2: SGHNT, YENEEA. V was clipped by 1 base and J by 5 bases, with 11 bases between them. The CDR3 totals 15 residues. CDR3 nucleotides: TGTGCCAGCAGCTTAGGCAGGGCCGGGACCGGGGAGCTGTTTTTT. Translated, it gives CASSLGRAGTGELFF.

The J gene is TRBJ2-1, the V gene TRBV7-2; 9 nucleotides agree with TRBD2. This CDR3 comprises 16 residues. V gave up 3 bases and J gave up 4 bases; unmatched junction bases: 7. Germline CDR1 reads SGHTA; CDR2 reads FQGNSA. CDR3 nucleotides: TGTGCCAGCAGCTTGGCGGGGGGGCCTCAATACAATGAGCAGTTCTTC. As protein: CASSLAGGPQYNEQFF.

The chain has TRBV20-1 and TRBJ2-7; tentative D call: TRBD1 (6 bases). Germline assignment: CDR1 DFQATT and CDR2 SNEGSKA (reference sequence). The CDR3 covers 11 residues. V dropped 5 bases and J dropped 7 bases, with 12 bases sitting between them. The CDR3 is CSAQQGGEQYF. In DNA form, the CDR3 reads TGCAGTGCTCAACAGGGTGGAGAGCAGTACTTC.

The chain links TRBV19 to TRBJ2-2; 7 nucleotides line up with TRBD1. From germline, CDR1 is LNHDA and CDR2 SQIVND (reference sequence). J lost 2 bases, V lost 7 bases, and 10 bases had no gene match. The CDR3 extends over 16 amino acids. In DNA form, the CDR3 reads TGTGCCAGTACCCCGCGGGCAGGGGGTAACACCGGGGAGCTGTTTTTT. This translates into CASTPRAGGNTGELFF.